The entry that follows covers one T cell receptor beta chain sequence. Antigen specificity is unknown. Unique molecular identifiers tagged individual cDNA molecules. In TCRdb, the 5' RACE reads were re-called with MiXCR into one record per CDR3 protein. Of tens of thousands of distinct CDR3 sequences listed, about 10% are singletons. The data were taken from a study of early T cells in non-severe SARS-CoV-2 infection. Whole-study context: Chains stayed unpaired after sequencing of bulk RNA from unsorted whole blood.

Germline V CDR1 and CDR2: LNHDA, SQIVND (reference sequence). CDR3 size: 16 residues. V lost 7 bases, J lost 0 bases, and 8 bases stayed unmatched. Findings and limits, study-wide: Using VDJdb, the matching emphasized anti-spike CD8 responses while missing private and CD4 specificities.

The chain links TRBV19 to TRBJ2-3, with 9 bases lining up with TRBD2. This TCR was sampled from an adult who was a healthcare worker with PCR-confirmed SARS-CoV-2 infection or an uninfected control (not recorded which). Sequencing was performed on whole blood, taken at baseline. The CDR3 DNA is TGTGCCAGTACCTTTGGGCTAGCGGGAAGCACAGATACGCAGTATTTT. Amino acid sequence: CASTFGLAGSTDTQYF.